Listed here are 6 T cell receptor beta chains from one sample, sequenced in a study of T-cell memory formation after mild COVID-19. TCRdb redid the calling of the 5' RACE reads with MiXCR, one entry per CDR3 protein. The sample gives 550,000 to 600,000 distinct CDR3 sequences, 20% to 25% of which show up once; approximately 8.4% is in the top ten. The sequenced material came from PBMCs or a T cell subset sorted from them (not recorded which). The receptors here all came from an adult woman who had mild COVID-19 (a few samples of this study predate the infection). Cell type and time point are not known.

The V call is TRBV19, the J call TRBJ1-6; possibly TRBD1 for D (6 bases). Trimming took 5 bases from V and 7 from J, leaving 12 bases between them. The CDR3 extends over 14 amino acids. The V gene's germline CDR1 is LNHDA and CDR2 SQIVND (reference sequence). For the CDR3, the DNA is TGTGCCAGTAGTCTGAGGGGGGGGAATTCACCCCTCCACTTT. Its protein product is CASSLRGGNSPLHF. The full variable domain, rest sourced from reference TRBV19 and TRBJ1-6, is DGGITQSPKYLFRKEGQNVTLSCEQNLNHDAMYWYRQDPGQGLRLIYYSQIVNDFQKGDIAEGYSVSREKKESFPLTVTSAQKNPTAFYLCASSLRGGNSPLHFGNGTRLTVT.

This clonotype was observed a handful of times. The rearrangement links TRBV5-4 to TRBJ2-2, with D possibly being TRBD2 (6 bases). Trimming removed 3 bases at V and 0 bases at J, with 9 bases between. CDR3 length: 15 residues. The germline CDR1 and CDR2 sequences are SGHNT and YYREEE (reference sequence). The CDR3 is CASSSLAPNTGELFF. In DNA, the CDR3 is TGTGCCAGCAGCTCTCTAGCGCCGAACACCGGGGAGCTGTTTTTT.

This clonotype was picked up a small number of times. J is TRBJ1-1 and V is TRBV5-6; D uncertain. V dropped 2 bases and J dropped 3 bases, with 11 bases sitting between them. CDR1 SGHDT and CDR2 YYEEEE come from the germline V gene. The CDR3 runs to 14 residues. The CDR3: CASSLYYVHTEAFF. CDR3 DNA sequence: TGTGCCAGCAGCTTATATTACGTACACACTGAAGCTTTCTTT.

This clonotype was counted between two and nine times. The V call is TRBV20-1, the J call TRBJ1-3; D remains ambiguous. Trimming left V 6 bases short and J 0 bases short, with 9 bases between. There are 13 residues in the CDR3. Germline V gene data show CDR1 as DFQATT and CDR2 as SNEGSKA (reference sequence). CDR3: CSAQRGSGNTIYF. As DNA, the CDR3 is TGCAGTGCCCAAAGAGGCTCTGGAAACACCATATATTTT.

Only a few counts were recorded for this clonotype. The gene calls are TRBV11-2 and TRBJ2-1; no firm D call. CDR3 length: 14 amino acids. The V end lost 5 bases, the J end lost 9 bases, and 17 bases lay between the germline ends. Germline lookup yields CDR1 SGHAT and CDR2 FQNNGV. In DNA, the CDR3 is TGTGCCAGCAGCCTCGCCTCCGTGGGCGGTGAGCAGTTCTTC. This codes for CASSLASVGGEQFF.

V usage is TRBV11-2 and J usage is TRBJ2-7, with D unresolved. CDR1 and CDR2 (germline): SGHAT, FQNNGV. The CDR3 totals 13 residues. V shed 5 bases and J shed 0 bases, with 8 bases lying between them. The CDR3 spells CASSRPTSYEQYF. The CDR3 bases are TGTGCCAGCAGCCGCCCCACCTCCTACGAGCAGTACTTC. The whole variable domain, filled in from reference TRBV11-2 and TRBJ2-7, reads EAGVAQSPRYKIIEKRQSVAFWCNPISGHATLYWYQQILGQGPKLLIQFQNNGVVDDSQLPKDRFSAERLKGVDSTLKIQPAKLEDSAVYLCASSRPTSYEQYFGPGTRLTVT.